The sequence of this T cell receptor (beta chain) was determined in a study of response to subunit inactivated influenza vaccine. V lost 8 bases, J lost 9 bases, and 16 bases lay in between. Germline V gene sequence: CDR1 SGHTA, CDR2 FQGNSA. CDR3 size: 12 residues. Each CDR3 protein gets one entry after TCRdb re-called the RT-PCR reads with MiXCR. The table shows 700,000 to 800,000 distinct CDR3 sequences, with around a sixth occurring only once. Findings of the study overall: Only a handful of new T cells, the authors suggested, are recruited with each seasonal influenza vaccination.

This clonotype was counted a few times. The antigen is undetermined. The sample was PBMCs from blood, taken 5 days after vaccination. The source is a man aged 45-65 years who received an inactivated influenza vaccine. V usage is TRBV7-2 and J usage is TRBJ1-2; no definite D call. Here the CDR3 DNA reads TGTGCCAGCGCCCAGGCTCGATCGAGCTACACCTTC. Encoded protein: CASAQARSSYTF. Full variable domain (rest looked up from reference TRBV7-2 and TRBJ1-2): GAGVSQSPSNKVTEKGKDVELRCDPISGHTALYWYRQSLGQGLEFLIYFQGNSAPDKSGLPSDRFSAERTGGSVSTLTIQRTQQEDSAVYLCASAQARSSYTFGSGTRLTVV.